A selection of T cell receptor beta chains follows, all from one sample in a study of T cell repertoires in cytomegalovirus infection. TCRdb reprocessed the reads with MiXCR, giving one entry per CDR3 protein. The data contain approximately 500,000 distinct CDR3 sequences, about 17% of them seen just once; the ten biggest clones take up more than 20%. The material sequenced was CD8+ T cells from PBMCs. These receptors all come from a human donor in good health (CMV status not recorded). Some clones in this sample may be carry-over from other donors' samples. Both conserved end residues are part of each CDR3. D genes are given only for firm matches. Some rows mark clone size as missing; the rest say once, few, many or name a class of expanded clone.

V gene,clone size,D gene,J gene,CDR3 protein,CDR3 DNA
TRBV28,many,TRBD2,TRBJ2-5,CASSSPLTSGQETQYF,TGTGCCAGCAGTTCCCCACTGACTAGCGGCCAAGAGACCCAGTACTTC
TRBV27,.,.,TRBJ1-6,CASSLYPGASGNSPLHF,TGTGCCAGCAGTTTATACCCAGGGGCCTCCGGGAATTCACCCCTCCACTTT
TRBV9,many,TRBD1,TRBJ1-2,CASGFTGGAGYTF,TGTGCCAGCGGATTCACAGGGGGCGCTGGCTACACCTTC
TRBV5-6,many,.,TRBJ2-1,CASSPQLNEQFF,TGTGCCAGCAGCCCCCAACTTAATGAGCAGTTCTTC
TRBV23-1,.,.,TRBJ2-7,CASSHPPTEFGQYF,TGCGCCAGCAGTCACCCGCCCACTGAGTTTGGGCAGTACTTC
TRBV4-1,few,.,TRBJ2-5,CASSQVTVQETQYF,TGCGCCAGCAGCCAAGTGACTGTCCAAGAGACCCAGTACTTC
TRBV4-1,many,.,TRBJ1-1,CASSQEEGTEAFF,TGCGCCAGCAGCCAAGAAGAGGGGACTGAAGCTTTCTTT
TRBV10-2,many,TRBD1,TRBJ2-2,CAACGTGDTGELFF,TGCGCCGCCTGCGGGACAGGGGACACCGGGGAGCTGTTTTTT
TRBV19,many,.,TRBJ1-5,CASTSDPREFNQPQHF,TGTGCCAGTACGAGCGATCCCAGGGAGTTCAATCAGCCCCAGCATTTT
TRBV7-6,.,TRBD1,TRBJ2-1,CASSLRDRDTYNVQFF,TGTGCCAGCAGTCTAAGGGACAGGGATACCTACAATGTGCAGTTCTTC
TRBV7-6,many,.,TRBJ1-2,CASSLGVGSDGYTF,TGTGCCAGCAGCTTAGGAGTCGGTTCGGATGGCTACACCTTC
TRBV7-9,many,.,TRBJ2-5,CASSPEGEETQYF,TGTGCCAGCAGCCCCGAGGGGGAAGAGACCCAGTACTTC
TRBV19,few,.,TRBJ1-1,CASSIGRAMNTEAFF,TGTGCCAGTAGTATCGGGAGGGCAATGAACACTGAAGCTTTCTTT
TRBV12-3/TRBV12-4,.,.,TRBJ2-7,CASSLSQGQGREQYF,TGTGCCAGCAGTTTAAGCCAGGGTCAGGGTCGCGAGCAGTACTTC
TRBV19,few,.,TRBJ1-2,CASSSFRTEIYGYTF,TGTGCCAGTAGTTCCTTCCGGACTGAAATCTATGGCTACACCTTC
TRBV6-2/TRBV6-3,.,.,TRBJ2-1,CASSYGGYGEQFF,TGTGCCAGCAGTTACGGAGGGTACGGTGAGCAGTTCTTC
TRBV29-1,many,.,TRBJ2-5,CSVGPRGTDTETQYF,TGCAGCGTCGGACCAAGGGGGACTGACACGGAGACCCAGTACTTC
TRBV24-1,many,TRBD1,TRBJ1-5,CATAGDRGRSNQPQHF,TGTGCCACCGCCGGGGACAGGGGTAGGAGCAATCAGCCCCAGCATTTT
TRBV14,few,.,TRBJ2-1,CASSQDPGTSEQFF,TGTGCCAGCAGCCAAGACCCCGGGACGAGCGAGCAGTTCTTC
TRBV7-9,many,TRBD1,TRBJ2-3,CASSLDRGLTDTQYF,TGTGCCAGCAGCTTAGACAGGGGGCTTACAGATACGCAGTATTTT
TRBV7-7,.,.,TRBJ2-1,CASSRTGLKDEQFF,TGTGCCAGCAGCCGGACCGGTCTAAAGGATGAGCAGTTCTTC
TRBV12-3/TRBV12-4,many,.,TRBJ1-1,CASSPPSATEAFF,TGTGCCAGCAGTCCCCCTAGTGCCACTGAAGCTTTCTTT
TRBV7-2,many,TRBD2,TRBJ2-1,CASSYSSSGGLYNEQFF,TGTGCCAGCAGCTATTCGTCTAGCGGGGGCCTTTACAATGAGCAGTTCTTC
TRBV4-2,few,TRBD2,TRBJ2-7,CASSQETSGPSYEQYF,TGTGCCAGCAGCCAAGAGACTAGCGGGCCCTCCTACGAGCAGTACTTC
TRBV28,many,.,TRBJ2-7,CASSPYRTPVYEQYF,TGTGCCAGCAGCCCCTATAGGACACCAGTGTACGAGCAGTACTTC
TRBV12-3/TRBV12-4,many,TRBD1,TRBJ2-1,CASSFVQGAIDEQFF,TGTGCCAGCAGTTTCGTACAGGGGGCGATCGATGAGCAGTTCTTC
TRBV11-2,.,TRBD1,TRBJ1-1,CASSLGTGFDPEAFF,TGTGCCAGCAGCTTAGGGACAGGGTTTGACCCTGAAGCTTTCTTT
TRBV19,.,TRBD1,TRBJ2-5,CASSRDRGEKTQYF,TGTGCCAGTAGTCGGGACAGGGGCGAGAAGACCCAGTACTTC
TRBV9,.,TRBD2,TRBJ2-7,CASSVEAGVAEQYF,TGTGCCAGCAGCGTAGAAGCGGGAGTGGCCGAGCAGTACTTC
TRBV9,.,.,TRBJ1-1,CASSVDSMNTEAFF,TGTGCCAGCAGCGTAGATTCTATGAACACTGAAGCTTTCTTT
TRBV4-1,few,TRBD1,TRBJ2-7,CASSQDVRGPNEQYF,TGCGCCAGCAGCCAAGACGTCAGGGGGCCGAACGAGCAGTACTTC
TRBV6-1,many,.,TRBJ2-1,CASSEVGSYNEQFF,TGTGCCAGCAGTGAAGTGGGCTCCTACAATGAGCAGTTCTTC
TRBV2,.,TRBD2,TRBJ2-7,CASSTLAGVMYEQYF,TGTGCCAGCAGTACGTTAGCGGGGGTGATGTACGAGCAGTACTTC
TRBV7-9,many,.,TRBJ1-2,CASSPEGVGALWGYTF,TGTGCCAGCAGCCCCGAGGGGGTTGGGGCCTTATGGGGCTACACCTTC
TRBV5-6,many,.,TRBJ1-5,CASSSYRVNQPQHF,TGTGCCAGCAGCTCGTACAGAGTCAATCAGCCCCAGCATTTT
TRBV7-9,many,.,TRBJ2-5,CASSSREMGAQGTQYF,TGTGCCAGCAGCTCCCGCGAGATGGGGGCGCAGGGCACCCAGTACTTC
TRBV24-1,many,TRBD1,TRBJ2-1,CATSDRTGGYNNEQFF,TGTGCCACCAGTGATAGGACAGGGGGCTACAACAATGAGCAGTTCTTC
TRBV4-1,many,TRBD2,TRBJ2-5,CASSRSSGRQETQYF,TGCGCCAGCAGCCGATCTAGCGGGAGGCAAGAGACCCAGTACTTC
TRBV7-9,many,.,TRBJ1-5,CASSPGPGWGQPQHF,TGTGCCAGCAGCCCGGGACCAGGGTGGGGTCAGCCCCAGCATTTT
TRBV18,.,.,TRBJ2-1,CASGSHEQFF,TGTGCCTCCGGGTCGCATGAGCAGTTCTTC
TRBV2,few,TRBD1,TRBJ2-2,CASIPGQGATNAGELFF,TGTGCCAGCATTCCAGGACAGGGGGCAACCAACGCCGGGGAGCTGTTTTTT
TRBV12-3/TRBV12-4,many,.,TRBJ2-1,CASSFEDNEQFF,TGTGCCAGCAGTTTTGAGGATAATGAGCAGTTCTTC
TRBV6-6,few,TRBD1,TRBJ1-1,CATLPSGGNAEAFF,TGTGCCACCCTGCCCTCAGGGGGGAACGCTGAAGCTTTCTTT
TRBV28,many,.,TRBJ2-7,CASSFAGSNPSSYEQYF,TGTGCCAGCAGTTTCGCGGGATCGAATCCGAGCTCCTACGAGCAGTACTTC
TRBV27,.,.,TRBJ2-7,CASSSGQYEQYF,TGTGCCAGCAGTTCGGGACAATACGAGCAGTACTTC
TRBV28,many,.,TRBJ1-2,CASNTQGGNYGYTF,TGTGCCAGCAACACACAGGGAGGTAACTATGGCTACACCTTC
TRBV7-3,many,.,TRBJ2-5,CASSPDGRYQETQYF,TGTGCCAGCAGCCCCGACGGGAGATACCAAGAGACCCAGTACTTC
TRBV7-9,many,.,TRBJ1-1,CASSLVFLNTEAFF,TGTGCCAGCAGCTTAGTTTTTTTGAACACTGAAGCTTTCTTT